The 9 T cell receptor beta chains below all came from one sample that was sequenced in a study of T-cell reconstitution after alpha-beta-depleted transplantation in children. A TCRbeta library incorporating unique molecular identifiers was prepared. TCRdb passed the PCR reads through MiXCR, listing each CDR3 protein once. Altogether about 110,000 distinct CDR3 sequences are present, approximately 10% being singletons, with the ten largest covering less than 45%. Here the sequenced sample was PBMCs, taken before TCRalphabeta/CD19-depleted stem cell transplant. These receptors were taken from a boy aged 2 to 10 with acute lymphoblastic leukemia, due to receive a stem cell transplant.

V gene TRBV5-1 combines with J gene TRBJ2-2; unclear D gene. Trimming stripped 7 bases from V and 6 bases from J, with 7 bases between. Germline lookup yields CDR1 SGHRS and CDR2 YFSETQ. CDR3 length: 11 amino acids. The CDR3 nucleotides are TGCGCCAGCGGCTCCGCCGGGGAGCTGTTTTTT. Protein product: CASGSAGELFF. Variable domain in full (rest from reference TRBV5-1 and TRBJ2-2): KAGVTQTPRYLIKTRGQQVTLSCSPISGHRSVSWYQQTPGQGLQFLFEYFSETQRNKGNFPGRFSGRQFSNSRSEMNVSTLELGDSALYLCASGSAGELFFGEGSRLTVL.

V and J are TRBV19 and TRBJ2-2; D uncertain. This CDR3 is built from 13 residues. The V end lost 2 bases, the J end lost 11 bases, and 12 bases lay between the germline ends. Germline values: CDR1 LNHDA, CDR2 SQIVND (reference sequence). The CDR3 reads CASSIRSETELFF. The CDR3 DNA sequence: TGTGCCAGTAGTATAAGGAGTGAAACCGAGCTGTTTTTT.

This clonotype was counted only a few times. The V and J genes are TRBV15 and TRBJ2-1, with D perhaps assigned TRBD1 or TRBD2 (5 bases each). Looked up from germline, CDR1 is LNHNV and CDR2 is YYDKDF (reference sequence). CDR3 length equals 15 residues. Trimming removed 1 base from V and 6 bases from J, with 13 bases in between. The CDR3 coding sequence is TGTGCCACCAGCAGAGGACGGGACGTTCCCAATGAGCAGTTCTTC. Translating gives CATSRGRDVPNEQFF.

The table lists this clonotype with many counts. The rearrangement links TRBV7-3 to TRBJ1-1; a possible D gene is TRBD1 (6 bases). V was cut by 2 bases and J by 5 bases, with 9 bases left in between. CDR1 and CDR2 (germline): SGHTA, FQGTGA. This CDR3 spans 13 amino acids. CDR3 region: CASSLQGWTEAFF. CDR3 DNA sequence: TGTGCCAGCAGCTTACAGGGGTGGACTGAAGCTTTCTTT.

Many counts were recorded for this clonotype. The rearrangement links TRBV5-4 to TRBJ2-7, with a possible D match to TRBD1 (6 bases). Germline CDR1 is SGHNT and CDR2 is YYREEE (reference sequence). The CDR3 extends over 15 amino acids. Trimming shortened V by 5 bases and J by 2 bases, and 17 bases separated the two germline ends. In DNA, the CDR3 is TGTGCCAGCAGTTCTCGACAGGTGAGGACCTACGAGCAGTACTTC. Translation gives CASSSRQVRTYEQYF.

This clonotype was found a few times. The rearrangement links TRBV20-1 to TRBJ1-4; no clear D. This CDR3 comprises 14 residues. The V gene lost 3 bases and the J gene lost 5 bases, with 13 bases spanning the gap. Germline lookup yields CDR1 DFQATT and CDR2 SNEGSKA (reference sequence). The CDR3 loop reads CSARVPFPNEKLFF. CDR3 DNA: TGCAGTGCTAGGGTACCCTTTCCCAATGAAAAACTGTTTTTT.

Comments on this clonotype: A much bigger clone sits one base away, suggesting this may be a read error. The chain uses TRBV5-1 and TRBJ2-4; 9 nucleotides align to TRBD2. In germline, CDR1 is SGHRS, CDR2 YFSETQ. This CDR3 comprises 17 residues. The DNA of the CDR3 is TGCGCCAGCAGCTTGGACGGTAGCGGGAGTACTAAGGACATTCAGTGCTTC. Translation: CASSLDGSGSTKDIQCF.

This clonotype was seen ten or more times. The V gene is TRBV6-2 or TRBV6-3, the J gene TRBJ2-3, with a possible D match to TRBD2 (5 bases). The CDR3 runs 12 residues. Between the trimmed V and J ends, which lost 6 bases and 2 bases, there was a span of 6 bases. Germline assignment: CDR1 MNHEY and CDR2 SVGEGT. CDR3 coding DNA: TGTGCCAGCAGCGGGGACACAGATACGCAGTATTTT. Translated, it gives CASSGDTDTQYF.

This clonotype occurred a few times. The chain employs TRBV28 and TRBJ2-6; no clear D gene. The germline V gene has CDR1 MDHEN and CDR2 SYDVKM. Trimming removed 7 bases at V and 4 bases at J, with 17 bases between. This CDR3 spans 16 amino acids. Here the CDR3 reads CASTDARILGANVLTF. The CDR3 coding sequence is TGTGCCAGCACCGATGCTAGGATACTCGGGGCCAACGTCCTGACTTTC.